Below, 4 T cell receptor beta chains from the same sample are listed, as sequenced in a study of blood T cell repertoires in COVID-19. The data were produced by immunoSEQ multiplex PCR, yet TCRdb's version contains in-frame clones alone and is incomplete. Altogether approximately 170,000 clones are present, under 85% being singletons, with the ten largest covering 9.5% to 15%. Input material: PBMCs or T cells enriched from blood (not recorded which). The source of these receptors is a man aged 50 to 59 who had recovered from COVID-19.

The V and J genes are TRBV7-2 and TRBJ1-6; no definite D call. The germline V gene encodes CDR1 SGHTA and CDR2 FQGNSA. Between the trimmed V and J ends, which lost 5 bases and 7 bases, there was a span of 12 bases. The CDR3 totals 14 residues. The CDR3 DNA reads TGTGCCAGCAGCCACTCCCCTCAAAATTCACCCCTCCACTTT. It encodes CASSHSPQNSPLHF.

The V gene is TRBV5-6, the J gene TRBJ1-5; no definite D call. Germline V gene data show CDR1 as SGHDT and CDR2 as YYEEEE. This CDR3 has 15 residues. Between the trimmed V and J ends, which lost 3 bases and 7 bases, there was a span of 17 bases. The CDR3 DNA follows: TGTGCCAGCAGCTCCCGCTCAGCGGGTTTCCAGCCCCAGCATTTT. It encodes CASSSRSAGFQPQHF.

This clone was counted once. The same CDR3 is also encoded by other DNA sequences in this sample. The CDR3 coding sequence is TGTGCCAGCAGGGTGACAGGTATCAATCAGCCCCAGCATTTT. This translates into CASRVTGINQPQHF. The chain uses TRBV2 and TRBJ1-5; weak D call: TRBD1 (6 bases). The CDR3 is 14 amino acids. Trimming took 6 bases from V and 3 from J, leaving 12 bases between them. Germline V CDR1 and CDR2: SNHLY, FYNNEI.

CDR3 nucleotides: TGTGCCAGTAGTATAGGGACAGGGGAAGGTCAGCCCCAGCATTTT. This codes for CASSIGTGEGQPQHF. V gene TRBV19 combines with J gene TRBJ1-5; 9 bases are shared with TRBD1. V gave up 1 base and J gave up 6 bases; unmatched junction bases: 4. This CDR3 has 15 residues. Germline CDR1 and CDR2: LNHDA and SQIVND (reference sequence).